The next 11 T cell receptor beta chains were all read from a single sample in a study of shared clonotypes between healthy human individuals. Measured with immunoSEQ multiplex PCR; TCRdb has only the in-frame clones, and not every one. The sample has 1.6 million or so clones; less than 99% are singletons. Sequenced material: naive CD4+ T cells sorted from blood. Specified subset: CD45RA+ positively selected. The receptors originated from a man aged 30 to 45 in good health.

V is TRBV19 and J is TRBJ2-7; perhaps TRBD2 as D (6 bases). The CDR3 totals 14 residues. V gave up 4 bases and J gave up 3 bases, with 13 bases separating them. Germline V gene sequence: CDR1 LNHDA, CDR2 SQIVND (reference sequence). The CDR3 loop is CASSRGGPYYEQYF. CDR3 nucleotides: TGTGCCAGTAGTAGGGGAGGCCCATACTACGAGCAGTACTTC.

V and J are TRBV5-1 and TRBJ2-5, with 8 bases lining up with TRBD2. CDR3 length equals 16 residues. V lost 2 bases and J lost 0; bases outside the gene matches: 6. Germline values: CDR1 SGHRS, CDR2 YFSETQ. CDR3 in amino acids: CASSFSGEKYQETQYF. Written as DNA, the CDR3 is TGCGCCAGCAGCTTTAGCGGGGAAAAGTACCAAGAGACCCAGTACTTC.

This chain connects TRBV13 to TRBJ2-7; D ambiguous. V lost 2 bases to trimming and J lost 0 bases, with 8 bases between them. CDR1 and CDR2 (germline): PRHDT, FYEKMQ (reference sequence). The CDR3 length is 14 residues. CDR3 residues: CASSLFGVSYEQYF. The CDR3, as DNA: TGTGCCAGCAGCTTATTTGGAGTCTCCTACGAGCAGTACTTC.

This chain connects TRBV27 to TRBJ2-7, with 9 bases fitting TRBD1. The CDR3 loop spans 14 amino acids. CDR1 is MNHEY and CDR2 is SMNVEV in the germline V gene (reference sequence). Trimming cost V 6 bases and J 3 bases; bases outside gene matches: 6. The chain's CDR3 is CASRGGTGNYEQYF. The DNA of the CDR3 is TGTGCCAGCAGAGGGGGGACAGGGAACTACGAGCAGTACTTC.

This chain connects TRBV4-1 to TRBJ2-7; TRBD2 is a possible D gene (6 bases). Germline-derived CDR1 and CDR2 are MGHRA and YSYEKL. V shed 1 base and J shed 5 bases, with 24 bases lying between them. CDR3 length: 18 amino acids. DNA for the CDR3: TGCGCCAGCAGCCAAGGGCTTTTCGGGACTCCTGACCCCCACGAGCAGTACTTC. Amino acids: CASSQGLFGTPDPHEQYF.

Regarding this clone: The sample carries other DNA sequences with the same CDR3. The V and J genes are TRBV9 and TRBJ1-3; D gene unclear. Trimming shortened V by 2 bases and J by 3 bases, and 3 bases separated the two germline ends. Germline CDR1 reads SGDLS; CDR2 reads YYNGEE. The CDR3 is 12 residues long. CDR3 sequence (DNA): TGTGCCAGCAGCGTGAGTGGAAACACCATATATTTT. Translated, it gives CASSVSGNTIYF. Combining the CDR3 with reference TRBV9 and TRBJ1-3 gives the whole variable domain DSGVTQTPKHLITATGQRVTLRCSPRSGDLSVYWYQQSLDQGLQFLIQYYNGEERAKGNILERFSAQQFPDLHSELNLSSLELGDSALYFCASSVSGNTIYFGEGSWLTVV.

This chain uses TRBV20-1 with TRBJ2-7; D not resolved. With 5 bases removed from V and 9 bases from J, the gap between germline ends came to 11 bases. The CDR3 loop spans 10 amino acids. Germline CDR1 reads DFQATT; CDR2 reads SNEGSKA (reference sequence). CDR3: CSALAGWQYF. The CDR3, as DNA: TGCAGTGCTCTCGCCGGGTGGCAGTACTTC.

The rearrangement links TRBV5-6 to TRBJ2-7; 10 bases line up with TRBD2. Germline CDR1 reads SGHDT; CDR2 reads YYEEEE. With V trimmed by 4 bases and J by 3 bases, 13 bases remained unmatched. The CDR3 covers 17 residues. CDR3 amino acids: CASSPARAGGPVYEQYF. CDR3 DNA sequence: TGTGCCAGCAGCCCCGCACGAGCGGGAGGGCCGGTCTACGAGCAGTACTTC.

This chain joins TRBV7-2 and TRBJ2-7, with 9 bases lining up with TRBD2. Germline assignment: CDR1 SGHTA and CDR2 FQGNSA. Trimming cost V 4 bases and J 4 bases; bases outside gene matches: 11. The CDR3 has 16 amino acids. The chain's CDR3 is CASSWGLAMGGYEQYF. The DNA of the CDR3 is TGTGCCAGCAGCTGGGGACTAGCCATGGGAGGTTACGAGCAGTACTTC.

The J gene is TRBJ2-5, the V gene TRBV9; D unclear. V lost 0 bases and J lost 1, with 7 bases in between. The CDR3 runs 14 residues. The germline CDR1 and CDR2 sequences are SGDLS and YYNGEE. The CDR3 is CASSVVAAQETQYF. The CDR3 DNA follows: TGTGCCAGCAGCGTAGTGGCAGCCCAAGAGACCCAGTACTTC.

This clone was recorded once. The rearrangement links TRBV19 to TRBJ2-7, with D possibly TRBD1 on 6 matching bases. V was shortened by 6 bases and J by 0 bases, with 15 bases between the two germline ends. Germline-derived CDR1 and CDR2 are LNHDA and SQIVND (reference sequence). The CDR3 sequence is 15 residues long. The CDR3 spells CASRSPGQHSYEQYF. In DNA, the CDR3 is TGTGCCAGTAGGAGTCCTGGACAGCACTCCTACGAGCAGTACTTC.